One sample yielded the 27 T cell receptor beta chains listed below, sequenced in a study of tumor-infiltrating lymphocytes in primary liver carcinoma. TCR beta cDNA was reverse-transcribed from about 500 ng of total RNA. The reaction used a constant-region primer and ProtoScript II reverse transcriptase. Construction of TCR beta libraries relied on three successive nested multiplex PCR rounds employing slightly modified ARM-PCR. Rounds one and two of PCR, each of 9 to 11 cycles, were primed with TRBV1-TRBV30 forward primers and a C-beta reverse primer. TCRdb reprocessed the multiplex PCR reads with MiXCR, giving one entry per CDR3 protein. The sample carries roughly 190,000 distinct CDR3 sequences, around four fifths recorded once. The study co-extracted DNA and RNA from 20-30 mg of unsorted bulk tissue. The specimen was tumor tissue from primary liver carcinoma. Every receptor here comes from a man aged 40-50 years with primary liver carcinoma and hepatitis B virus infection.

The genes are TRBV6-5 and TRBJ1-3, with D maybe TRBD1 (6 bases). The CDR3 is made up of 15 amino acids. The germline CDR1 and CDR2 sequences are MNHEY and SVGAGI. V was clipped by 0 bases and J by 6 bases, with 12 bases between them. CDR3: CASSYSRGAENTIYF. The CDR3 DNA reads TGTGCCAGCAGTTACTCCAGGGGTGCTGAAAACACCATATATTTT.

On this clonotype itself: Likely a read error: the CDR3 ends without its conserved phenylalanine or tryptophan. This chain joins TRBV29-1 and TRBJ1-1, with D unresolved. The V end was cut by 6 bases, the J end by 2 bases, with 16 bases between. Germline CDR1 is SQVTM and CDR2 is ANQGSEA. The CDR3 runs to 14 residues. CDR3 sequence (DNA): TGCAGCGTCCGCCAGTCCGGGAGAAACACTGAAGCTTTCGTT. This translates into CSVRQSGRNTEAFV.

About this clonotype: Mismatch with germline at one junction end may stem from a read error. The chain couples TRBV6-1 to TRBJ1-4, with 9 positions matching TRBD1. CDR1 and CDR2 from the germline V gene are MNHNS and SASEGT. The CDR3 contains 19 residues. CDR3 nucleotide sequence: TGTGTCAGCAGTAACATCCGGGACAGGGAATTCTCAACTAATGAAAGACTGTTTTTT. Its protein product is CVSSNIRDREFSTNERLFF.

The sample holds one count of this clonotype. J is TRBJ2-7 and V is TRBV11-2; D call uncertain. V lost 3 bases and J lost 1, with 10 bases in between. The CDR3 spans 14 residues. The germline CDR1 and CDR2 sequences are SGHAT and FQNNGV. CDR3 nucleotides: TGTGCCAGCAGCTTTATCAGGAATTCCTACGAGCAGTACTTC. Protein product: CASSFIRNSYEQYF.

Regarding this clonotype: One junction end disagrees with the germline gene, perhaps due to a read error. The V call is TRBV6-2 or TRBV6-3, the J call TRBJ2-7, with a tentative D call TRBD1 (5 bases). Germline V CDR1 and CDR2: MNHEY, SVGEGT. This CDR3 has 13 amino acids. This chain's CDR3 is CASSFDSFYEKYF. The CDR3 bases are TGTGCCAGCAGTTTCGACAGCTTCTACGAGAAGTACTTC.

In the case of this clonotype: At one of its ends the junction is not consistent with the germline gene, which may arise from a read error. The J gene is TRBJ2-3, the V gene TRBV6-1; 8 bases align to TRBD2. The CDR3 sequence is 14 residues long. CDR1 and CDR2 (germline): MNHNS, SASEGT. The CDR3 spells CDSSDTSGGDTQYF. CDR3 bases: TGTGACAGCAGTGACACCAGCGGGGGAGATACGCAGTATTTT.

This clonotype was counted between two and nine times. Just one base apart from a much larger clone, this may be a read error. The gene calls are TRBV10-3 and TRBJ1-5; D might be TRBD1 (5 bases). Germline loops: CDR1 ENHRY, CDR2 SYGVKD. The CDR3 runs 13 residues. The CDR3 protein is CAIGRGSSQPQHF. For the CDR3, the DNA is TGTGCCATCGGGAGGGGTAGCAGTCAGCCCCAGCATTTT.

As concerns this clonotype: Sequence at one end of the junction differs from germline and may be a read error. The chain's CDR3 is CASSLRRSDEHFF. CDR3 DNA: TGTGCCAGCAGTCTCCGTCGGTCGGATGAGCACTTCTTC. The chain is built from TRBV12-3 or TRBV12-4 and TRBJ2-1; D gene uncertain. The CDR3 is made up of 13 amino acids.

The gene calls are TRBV12-3 or TRBV12-4 and TRBJ2-1, with 7 positions matching TRBD2. The J call is uncertain, as TRBJ2-7 better fits the DNA end. The CDR3 totals 15 residues. CDR3 in amino acids: CASQPNRLAYNEQYF. The CDR3 DNA sequence: TGTGCCAGCCAACCGAACAGACTAGCTTACAATGAGCAGTACTTC.

The chain is built from TRBV10-1 and TRBJ2-3, with 10 nucleotides matching TRBD2. The CDR3 is made up of 15 amino acids. V trimming: 6 bases; J trimming: 12 bases; junction bases outside the gene matches: 15. CDR1 WNHNN and CDR2 SYGVQD come from the germline V gene (reference sequence). The CDR3 DNA is TGCGCCAGCAGGGCTAGCGGGAGTGGGACAGATATACAGTATTTT. This encodes CASRASGSGTDIQYF.

This clonotype was counted only a few times. A much larger clone is a single base away; this may be a read error. This sequence joins TRBV10-3 and TRBJ1-1; no reliable D call. The germline V gene encodes CDR1 ENHRY and CDR2 SYGVKD. CDR3 length equals 16 residues. The CDR3 region is CAIGESWTGPNTEAFF. The DNA for the CDR3 is TGTGCCATCGGTGAGTCGTGGACGGGCCCCAACACTGAAGCTTTCTTT.

Comment on this clonotype: Germline is not matched at one junction end, which may reflect a read error. The chain uses TRBV7-2 and TRBJ2-3; a possible D gene is TRBD1 (5 bases). The CDR3 sequence is 14 residues long. Germline V gene sequence: CDR1 SGHTA, CDR2 FQGNSA. CDR3 protein: CASSHSAATDTQYF. In nucleotides, the CDR3 is TGTGCCAGCAGCCATTCGGCCGCGACAGATACTCAGTATTTT. Drawing the rest from reference TRBV7-2 and TRBJ2-3, the complete variable domain is GAGVSQSPSNKVTEKGKDVELRCDPISGHTALYWYRQSLGQGLEFLIYFQGNSAPDKSGLPSDRFSAERTGGSVSTLTIQRTQQEDSAVYLCASSHSAATDTQYFGPGTRLTVL.

Remarks on this clonotype: Sequence at one end of the junction differs from germline and may be a read error. This CDR3 reads CASNLIGQKDTQYF. For the CDR3, the DNA is TGTGCCAGCAATTTAATCGGGCAGAAAGATACCCAGTACTTC. This chain connects TRBV28 to TRBJ2-5, with D unclear. Germline CDR1 MDHEN, CDR2 SYDVKM. This CDR3 is 14 amino acids long.

Notes on this clonotype: One end of the junction varies from germline; a read error may be responsible. The chain uses TRBV6-2 or TRBV6-3 and TRBJ1-2; TRBD1 agrees at 7 bases. The germline CDR1 and CDR2 sequences are MNHEY and SVGEGT. This CDR3 contains 12 residues. This chain's CDR3 is CANSQTGAGYTF. The CDR3 bases are TGTGCCAACAGTCAAACAGGGGCTGGCTACACTTTC.

This clonotype occurred a few times. At one end the junction does not follow the germline gene, possibly because of a read error. The V and J genes are TRBV11-3 and TRBJ2-3; perhaps TRBD2 as D (6 bases). This CDR3 has 15 residues. CDR1 and CDR2 (germline): SGHNT, YENEEA. CDR3 in DNA: TGTGCCAGCAGCCCTGGGGGAGGTGACACAGATACGCAATATTTT. Residues: CASSPGGGDTDTQYF.

Comment on this clonotype: Mismatch with germline at one junction end may stem from a read error. The V call is TRBV6-2 or TRBV6-3, the J call TRBJ2-7; TRBD2 matches at 9 bases. This CDR3 is 14 amino acids long. Germline V CDR1 and CDR2: MNHEY, SVGEGT. The CDR3 loop is CTSSQTGTSLEQYF. The CDR3 DNA reads TGCACCAGCAGTCAGACCGGGACTAGCCTCGAGCAGTACTTC.

Concerning this clonotype: It is likely a read error, because the conserved phenylalanine at the end of the CDR3 is missing. The chain employs TRBV29-1 and TRBJ1-1; D is uncertain. The CDR3 covers 12 residues. Germline values: CDR1 SQVTM, CDR2 ANQGSEA. V was cut by 6 bases and J by 5 bases, with 13 bases left in between. This CDR3 reads CSVSQVRTEAFY. CDR3 DNA: TGCAGCGTCTCTCAGGTCAGGACTGAAGCTTTCTAT.

Regarding this clonotype: The conserved phenylalanine or tryptophan normally closing the CDR3 is absent here, so this likely arose from a read error. The V gene is TRBV11-2, the J gene TRBJ1-5; perhaps TRBD1 as D (6 bases). Germline V gene sequence: CDR1 SGHAT, CDR2 FQNNGV. CDR3 length: 17 amino acids. The CDR3 loop reads CANSLVGVTGRNQPQHL. In DNA, the CDR3 is TGTGCCAACAGCTTAGTAGGGGTAACAGGGAGGAATCAGCCCCAGCATCTT.

This clonotype showed up many times. V and J are TRBV5-1 and TRBJ2-2; 7 bases map to TRBD2. This CDR3 spans 15 amino acids. Germline V CDR1 and CDR2: SGHRS, YFSETQ. The V gene end was trimmed by 0 bases and the J gene end by 5 bases; junction bases not matched to a gene: 4. The CDR3 nucleotides read TGCGCCAGCAGCTTGGAACGGGGGGATACCGGGGAGCTGTTTTTT. Amino acids: CASSLERGDTGELFF.

Points on this clonotype: The junction and the germline gene differ at one end; a read error may be behind it. This sequence joins TRBV4-1 and TRBJ2-1; TRBD2 matches 8 bases. The CDR3 is 15 residues long. Per the germline V gene, CDR1 is MGHRA and CDR2 is YSYEKL. The CDR3 here is CANSPLSGILNEQFF. The CDR3, as DNA: TGCGCCAACAGCCCTCTTAGCGGGATTCTCAATGAGCAGTTCTTC.

Worth noting for this clonotype: At one of its ends the junction is not consistent with the germline gene, which may arise from a read error. This rearrangement joins TRBV5-4 to TRBJ2-1; D ambiguous. In germline, CDR1 is SGHNT, CDR2 YYREEE (reference sequence). CDR3 length: 15 amino acids. The CDR3 sequence is CDSSADIGAYNEQFF. The CDR3 nucleotides read TGTGACAGCAGCGCGGATATTGGGGCCTACAATGAGCAGTTCTTC.

Remarks on this clonotype: A read error may produce the germline difference seen at one junction end. In DNA form, the CDR3 reads TGCGCCAGCTGCCACCTGGGCGGAGCAGGTGAGCAGTACTTC. Encoded protein: CASCHLGGAGEQYF. The rearrangement joins TRBV4-3 to TRBJ2-7, with D unresolved. The CDR3 is 14 amino acids. CDR1 and CDR2 (germline): LGHNA, YSLEER.

The chain combines TRBV5-6 with TRBJ2-2; D possibly uses TRBD1 or TRBD2 (5 bases each). The CDR3 is 17 amino acids. CDR1 and CDR2 (germline): SGHDT, YYEEEE. V was cut by 5 bases and J by 5 bases, with 22 bases left in between. Written as DNA, the CDR3 is TGTGCCAGCAGTTTATGGGGAGTAGTGCGGACAACCGGGGAGCTGTTTTTT. Protein: CASSLWGVVRTTGELFF.

The table lists this clonotype with many counts. The genes are TRBV2 and TRBJ2-1; D gene ambiguous. In germline, CDR1 is SNHLY, CDR2 FYNNEI. The CDR3 sequence is 12 residues long. V dropped 4 bases and J dropped 6 bases, with 7 bases sitting between them. CDR3 nucleotides: TGTGCCAGCAGTGGAGACTCCAATGAGCAGTTCTTC. Translated: CASSGDSNEQFF. Filled out from reference TRBV2 and TRBJ2-1, the complete variable domain reads EPEVTQTPSHQVTQMGQEVILRCVPISNHLYFYWYRQILGQKVEFLVSFYNNEISEKSEIFDDQFSVERPDGSNFTLKIRSTKLEDSAMYFCASSGDSNEQFFGPGTRLTVL.

This clonotype was picked up a small number of times. Sequence at one end of the junction differs from germline and may be a read error. The J gene is TRBJ2-7, the V gene TRBV4-2; D may match TRBD1 or TRBD2 (5 bases each). CDR1 is LGHNA, CDR2 YNFKEQ, per germline. The CDR3 is 17 residues long. CDR3 amino acids: CTSSQAGGQFSSYEQYF. The CDR3 nucleotides read TGTACCAGCAGCCAAGCTGGGGGTCAGTTTAGCTCCTACGAGCAGTACTTC.

Worth noting for this clonotype: Germline and junction disagree at one end, which may indicate a read error. The CDR3 here is CASSYGRRGITDTHYF. The CDR3 coding sequence is TGTGCCAGCAGTTATGGGCGGCGGGGGATCACAGATACGCACTATTTT. V and J are TRBV28 and TRBJ2-3, with TRBD2 matching 7 bases. CDR1 and CDR2 from the germline V gene are MDHEN and SYDVKM. The CDR3 length is 16 residues. The variable domain in full, completed from reference TRBV28 and TRBJ2-3, reads DVKVTQSSRYLVKRTGEKVFLECVQDMDHENMFWYRQDPGLGLRLIYFSYDVKMKEKGDIPEGYSVSREKKERFSLILESASTNQTSMYLCASSYGRRGITDTHYFGPGTRLTVL.

The chain uses TRBV5-1 and TRBJ2-7; 7 bases line up with TRBD2. Germline trimming cut 5 bases from V and 7 bases from J; bases unmatched to any gene: 15. Germline values: CDR1 SGHRS, CDR2 YFSETQ. This CDR3 spans 15 amino acids. The DNA for the CDR3 is TGCGCCAGCAGTTCCCTAGCGGTAGGCGGCGCGGAGCAGTACTTC. Protein sequence: CASSSLAVGGAEQYF.